The sequence of this TCR beta chain was determined in a study of identical twins. It was template switching that added a universal primer site, and there were unique molecular identifiers on the cDNA. TCRdb called the 5' RACE reads again in MiXCR, with one record for every CDR3 protein. The sample shows 270,000 or so distinct CDR3 sequences, approximately 8.6% of them seen only once. Per the germline V gene, CDR1 is SGHVS and CDR2 is FQNEAQ. J was trimmed by 8 bases and V by 0 bases; bases with no gene match: 4. The CDR3 length is 14 residues. These data were likewise used in another study, on yellow fever vaccine responses in identical twins.

Sequencing used CD8+ T cells sorted from blood. V gene TRBV7-8 combines with J gene TRBJ2-1; 7 bases agree with TRBD2. The TCR sequence derives from a woman aged 18 to 35 in good health. The CDR3 loop reads CASSLAGGGYEQFF. CDR3 DNA: TGTGCCAGCAGCTTAGCGGGGGGGGGTTATGAGCAGTTCTTC.